This entry features one TCR beta chain sequence. This entry comes from a study of blood T cell repertoires in COVID-19. About the study: Italy, Spain and the United States were the sources of the convalescent and acute COVID-19 samples. From T cells, B-cell-depleted T cells, or PBMCs came the material, which was cDNA or gDNA.

As handled by the study authors: The authors estimated nucleated cell counts from reference gene primer amplification. Here immunoSEQ multiplex PCR was the method, and the copy in TCRdb shows in-frame clones only, minus some. That table furnishes V, J and clone size, whereas the DNA furnished D and trimming. The sample holds around 320,000 clones, 70% to 90% seen once. The sequence came from a human donor in a cohort sampled during active COVID-19. The sequenced material came from peripheral blood.

CDR3 sequence (DNA): TGTGCCAGCACCTCGGGGGGCGGGACCGGGGAGCTGTTTTTT. This codes for CASTSGGGTGELFF. The chain joins TRBV7-9 to TRBJ2-2; D may be TRBD2 (7 bases). Germline V gives CDR1 SEHNR, CDR2 FQNEAQ (reference sequence). There are 14 residues in the CDR3. The germline V and J ends were trimmed by 7 bases and 5 bases, with 14 bases remaining between them.